The following is a TCR beta chain sequence with its context. The antigen remains unidentified. RNA transcripts provided the source from which TCR beta CDR3 regions were amplified. The study used the HTBI primer set for a first-round RT-PCR of the TCR CDR3. Via MiXCR, TCRdb re-called the multiplex PCR reads, giving one row per CDR3 protein. The table includes around 600,000 distinct CDR3 sequences, roughly 14% detected once. The data derive from a study of T cells in Graves' hyperthyroidism and ophthalmopathy. Study-level results: Most clonotypes expanded in the thyroid (above 0.001) were also present in blood.

The CDR3 is 14 amino acids. Germline assignment: CDR1 SQVTM and CDR2 ANQGSEA. The junction had 5 bases not matched to a gene; V was cut back by 1 base and J by 2 bases. This TCR derives from a woman aged 45-59 years with Graves' ophthalmopathy. The chain links TRBV29-1 to TRBJ2-7, with 7 bases identical to TRBD1. Sequenced sample: blood. The CDR3 nucleotides read TGCAGCGTTGAAGGGGAGACAGGGACCTACGAGCAGTACTTC. As protein: CSVEGETGTYEQYF.